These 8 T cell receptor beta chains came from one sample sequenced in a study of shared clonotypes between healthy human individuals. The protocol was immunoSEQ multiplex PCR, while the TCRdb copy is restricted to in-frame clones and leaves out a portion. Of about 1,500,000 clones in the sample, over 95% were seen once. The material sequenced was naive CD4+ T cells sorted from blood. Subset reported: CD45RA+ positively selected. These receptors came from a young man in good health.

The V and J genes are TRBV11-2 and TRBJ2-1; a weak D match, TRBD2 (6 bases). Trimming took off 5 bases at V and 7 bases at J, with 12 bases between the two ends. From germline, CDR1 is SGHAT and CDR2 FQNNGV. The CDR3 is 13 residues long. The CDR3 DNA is TGTGCCAGCAGCCTGACTAGTTTTAATGAGCAGTTCTTC. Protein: CASSLTSFNEQFF.

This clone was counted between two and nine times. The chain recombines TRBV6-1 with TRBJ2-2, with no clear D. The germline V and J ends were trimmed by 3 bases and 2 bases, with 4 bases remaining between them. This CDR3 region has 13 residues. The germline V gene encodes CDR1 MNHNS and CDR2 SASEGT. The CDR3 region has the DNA TGTGCCAGCAGTGACGGAAACACCGGGGAGCTGTTTTTT. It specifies CASSDGNTGELFF.

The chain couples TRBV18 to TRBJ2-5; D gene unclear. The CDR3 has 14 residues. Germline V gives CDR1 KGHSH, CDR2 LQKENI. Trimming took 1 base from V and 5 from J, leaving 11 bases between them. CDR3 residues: CASSPQQQHETQYF. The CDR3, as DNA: TGTGCCAGCTCACCACAACAACAACATGAGACCCAGTACTTC.

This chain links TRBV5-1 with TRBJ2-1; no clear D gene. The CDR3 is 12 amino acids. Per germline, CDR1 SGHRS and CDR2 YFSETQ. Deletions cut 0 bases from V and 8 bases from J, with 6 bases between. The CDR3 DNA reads TGCGCCAGCAGCTTGGGTAATCATGAGCAGTTCTTC. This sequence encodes CASSLGNHEQFF.

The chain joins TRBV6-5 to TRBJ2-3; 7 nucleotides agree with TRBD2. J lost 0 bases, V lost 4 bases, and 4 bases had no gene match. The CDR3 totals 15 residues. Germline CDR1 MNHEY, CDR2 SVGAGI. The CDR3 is CASSSLAASTDTQYF. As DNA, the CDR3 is TGTGCCAGCAGTTCCCTAGCGGCTAGCACAGATACGCAGTATTTT.

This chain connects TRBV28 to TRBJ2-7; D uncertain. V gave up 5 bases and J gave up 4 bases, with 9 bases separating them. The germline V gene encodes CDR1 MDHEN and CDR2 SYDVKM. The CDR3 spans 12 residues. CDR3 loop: CASSTWPYEQYF. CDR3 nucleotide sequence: TGTGCCAGCAGTACCTGGCCTTACGAGCAGTACTTC.

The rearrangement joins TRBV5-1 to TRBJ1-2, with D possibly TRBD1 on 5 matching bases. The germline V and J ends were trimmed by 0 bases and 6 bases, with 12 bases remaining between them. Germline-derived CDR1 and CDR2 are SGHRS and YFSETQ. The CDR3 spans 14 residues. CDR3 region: CASSLDRTLNGYTF. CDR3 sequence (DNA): TGCGCCAGCAGCTTGGACAGGACACTTAATGGCTACACCTTC.

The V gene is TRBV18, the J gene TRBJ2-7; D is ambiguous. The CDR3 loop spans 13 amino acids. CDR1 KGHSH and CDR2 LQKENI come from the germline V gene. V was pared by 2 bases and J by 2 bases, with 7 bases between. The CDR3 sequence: CASSPTTAYEQYF. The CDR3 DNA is TGTGCCAGCTCACCAACGACTGCCTACGAGCAGTACTTC.